One and the same sample provided the 17 T cell receptor beta chains below, sequenced in a study of cytomegalovirus exposure and HLA in healthy donors. The PCR was carried out with 60 Vbeta primers and 13 Jbeta primers. This table comes from immunoSEQ multiplex PCR, and its TCRdb copy is limited to in-frame clones, with some not included. The sample yields around 150,000 clones, roughly 84% seen once. The specimen sequenced was PBMCs. The receptors originated from a man aged 18-30 years in good health and CMV-seronegative.

This clone was seen more than once but under ten times. This rearrangement joins TRBV19 to TRBJ2-7; 12 bases match TRBD2. Germline V CDR1 and CDR2: LNHDA, SQIVND (reference sequence). V was pared by 1 base and J by 5 bases, with 3 bases of the junction left unmatched. This CDR3 spans 15 amino acids. In DNA form, the CDR3 reads TGTGCCAGTAGTATAGGACTAGCGGGAGTCAACGAGCAGTACTTC. It yields the protein CASSIGLAGVNEQYF.

The chain has TRBV6-1 and TRBJ2-3; D perhaps matches TRBD2 (6 bases). The CDR3 contains 14 residues. V gave up 6 bases and J gave up 2 bases, with 12 bases separating them. Germline CDR1 is MNHNS and CDR2 is SASEGT. CDR3 loop: CASSRLGTTDTQYF. CDR3 nucleotides: TGTGCCAGCAGCAGACTAGGTACCACAGATACGCAGTATTTT.

A few counts support this clone. The chain joins TRBV2 to TRBJ2-5, with 8 bases matching TRBD1. The DNA end lines up better with TRBJ2-7; the J call may be wrong. Looked up from germline, CDR1 is SNHLY and CDR2 is FYNNEI. This CDR3 has 13 amino acids. CDR3 DNA: TGTGCCAGCAGTGCGGAGGACAGGGACGAGCAGTACTTC. It yields the protein CASSAEDRDEQYF.

The J gene is TRBJ1-2, the V gene TRBV20-1; D not certain. Germline loops: CDR1 DFQATT, CDR2 SNEGSKA (reference sequence). This CDR3 region has 10 residues. V lost 6 bases and J 3 bases, leaving 5 bases between the germline ends. CDR3 residues: CSAKHYGYTF. The CDR3 region has the DNA TGCAGTGCAAAGCACTATGGCTACACCTTC.

This rearrangement joins TRBV5-4 to TRBJ2-5, with a possible D match to TRBD1 (5 bases). The germline V gene encodes CDR1 SGHNT and CDR2 YYREEE (reference sequence). The CDR3 is 14 residues long. V was cut by 0 bases and J by 4 bases, with 10 bases left in between. CDR3 sequence (DNA): TGTGCCAGCAGCTTGGGCAGGGAAGGAGAGACCCAGTACTTC. Amino acids: CASSLGREGETQYF.

The chain employs TRBV7-9 and TRBJ2-1; D is ambiguous. With 3 bases removed from V and 0 bases from J, the gap between germline ends came to 18 bases. The germline V gene encodes CDR1 SEHNR and CDR2 FQNEAQ (reference sequence). The CDR3 runs 18 residues. CDR3 loop: CASSFEEPRSSSYNEQFF. DNA of the CDR3: TGTGCCAGCAGCTTTGAGGAACCAAGATCTAGCTCCTACAATGAGCAGTTCTTC.

The chain carries TRBV19 and TRBJ1-4; D may be TRBD1 (5 bases). Trimming removed 10 bases at V and 5 bases at J, with 14 bases between. The CDR3 totals 13 residues. Germline V lookup: CDR1 LNHDA, CDR2 SQIVND (reference sequence). CDR3 in amino acids: CATTGGRNEKLFF. As DNA, the CDR3 is TGTGCCACGACGGGGGGAAGGAATGAAAAACTGTTTTTT.

This clone has just a few counts. The chain links TRBV4-1 to TRBJ1-4; D not resolved. V gave up 1 base and J gave up 0 bases, with 9 bases separating them. CDR1 MGHRA and CDR2 YSYEKL come from the germline V gene. The CDR3 extends over 16 amino acids. The CDR3 sequence: CASSQVKQATNEKLFF. In DNA form, the CDR3 reads TGCGCCAGCAGCCAAGTTAAGCAAGCAACTAATGAAAAACTGTTTTTT.

This clone has just one count. The V and J genes are TRBV5-8 and TRBJ1-1, with D perhaps TRBD1 (6 bases). The V gene's germline CDR1 is SGHTS and CDR2 YDEGEE. V lost 0 bases, J lost 6 bases, and 18 bases lay in between. The CDR3 is 16 amino acids. CDR3 sequence: CASSLAPTGTPAEAFF. DNA for the CDR3: TGTGCCAGCAGCTTGGCACCAACCGGGACACCCGCTGAAGCTTTCTTT.

The CDR3 nucleotides read TGTGCCAGTAGTATCCTCCGGGGGGCAGGCGCCTACAATGAGCAGTTCTTC. Amino acids: CASSILRGAGAYNEQFF. The chain is built from TRBV19 and TRBJ2-1; tentatively, D is TRBD2 (7 bases). The V and J ends lost 3 bases and 2 bases respectively, with 17 bases between them. Germline CDR1 is LNHDA and CDR2 is SQIVND (reference sequence). CDR3 length equals 17 residues.

The chain joins TRBV2 to TRBJ1-2, with a tentative D call TRBD1 (6 bases). Trimming left V 1 base short and J 4 bases short, with 13 bases between. This CDR3 contains 15 residues. Germline assignment: CDR1 SNHLY and CDR2 FYNNEI. The CDR3 loop is CASSEEGGGSYGYTF. The DNA for the CDR3 is TGTGCCAGCAGTGAAGAGGGGGGCGGGAGCTATGGCTACACCTTC.

In its sample, this clone was seen a few times. CDR3 sequence (DNA): TGTGCCAGCAGCCCTTCCTACGAGCAGTACTTC. Protein: CASSPSYEQYF. This rearrangement joins TRBV6-6 to TRBJ2-7; D not certain. Germline lookup yields CDR1 MNHNY and CDR2 SVGAGI (reference sequence). The CDR3 runs to 11 residues. The ends were cut back, 6 bases at V and 1 base at J, with 4 bases in the middle.

The J gene is TRBJ1-2, the V gene TRBV6-1; D unclear. Germline V CDR1 and CDR2: MNHNS, SASEGT. The CDR3 loop spans 11 amino acids. Trimming took 2 bases from V and 7 from J, leaving 5 bases between them. The CDR3 loop reads CASSESSGYTF. CDR3 bases: TGTGCCAGCAGTGAATCTTCTGGCTACACCTTC.

The chain combines TRBV6-5 with TRBJ1-5; 7 positions agree with TRBD1. The CDR3 is 15 residues long. Germline trimming cut 6 bases from V and 6 bases from J; bases unmatched to any gene: 11. Per the germline V gene, CDR1 is MNHEY and CDR2 is SVGAGI. The DNA of the CDR3 is TGTGCCAGCAGACTTACAGGGGATTGGGGTCAGCCCCAGCATTTT. Residues: CASRLTGDWGQPQHF.

The sample holds one count of this clone. The chain recombines TRBV11-2 with TRBJ2-1; TRBD1 agrees at 7 bases. Looked up from germline, CDR1 is SGHAT and CDR2 is FQNNGV. Unmatched junction bases numbered 6, after V lost 1 base and J lost 6 bases. CDR3 length equals 15 residues. CDR3 protein: CASSLGQGWFNEQFF. CDR3 sequence (DNA): TGTGCCAGCAGCTTAGGACAGGGTTGGTTCAATGAGCAGTTCTTC.

V is TRBV19 and J is TRBJ1-1, with D maybe TRBD1 (5 bases). V was clipped by 6 bases and J by 7 bases, with 9 bases between them. Germline loops: CDR1 LNHDA, CDR2 SQIVND (reference sequence). There are 11 residues in the CDR3. CDR3 in amino acids: CASRWGVEAFF. The CDR3 bases are TGTGCCAGTAGATGGGGGGTTGAAGCTTTCTTT.

The CDR3 DNA sequence: TGCGCCAGCGCCGGGCGGGAGCCCACCGGGGAGCTGTTTTTT. Encoded protein: CASAGREPTGELFF. The chain carries TRBV5-1 and TRBJ2-2, with 7 bases aligning to TRBD2. The CDR3 consists of 14 residues. CDR1 is SGHRS, CDR2 YFSETQ, per germline. With V trimmed by 7 bases and J by 4 bases, 7 bases remained unmatched.